The following is a TCR beta chain sequence with its context. Antigen specificity is unknown. The PCR contained 60 Vbeta and 13 Jbeta primers. The repertoire was sequenced with immunoSEQ multiplex PCR; TCRdb's copy has only in-frame clones and lacks some. This sample carries about 130,000 clones, roughly 85% of them seen once, and the ten largest clones take about 1%. The data were taken from a study of cytomegalovirus exposure and HLA in healthy donors. Study overall: Early release data held 85 million or so unique TCRs from HLA-typed donors.

Germline lookup yields CDR1 SEHNR and CDR2 FQNEAQ (reference sequence). This CDR3 contains 14 residues. Losses at the gene ends were 5 bases for V and 7 bases for J; bases not matched to a gene: 11. Study results and limitations: Later examination showed HLA-associated TCR beta chains had greater clonal expansion than equally common others. Sequencing artifact likely explains a cluster of highly shared sequence variants. Analysis was carried out at a later point, and it linked a missense DCLRE1C variant to TCR beta V- and J-gene trimming.

Sequencing input: PBMCs. The TCR sequence derives from a boy aged 5-17 years in good health and CMV-seronegative. The chain has TRBV7-9 and TRBJ2-7; TRBD1 matches 7 bases. The CDR3 here is CASSRQGARGEQYF. CDR3 DNA: TGTGCCAGCAGCCGACAGGGAGCAAGGGGAGAGCAGTACTTC.